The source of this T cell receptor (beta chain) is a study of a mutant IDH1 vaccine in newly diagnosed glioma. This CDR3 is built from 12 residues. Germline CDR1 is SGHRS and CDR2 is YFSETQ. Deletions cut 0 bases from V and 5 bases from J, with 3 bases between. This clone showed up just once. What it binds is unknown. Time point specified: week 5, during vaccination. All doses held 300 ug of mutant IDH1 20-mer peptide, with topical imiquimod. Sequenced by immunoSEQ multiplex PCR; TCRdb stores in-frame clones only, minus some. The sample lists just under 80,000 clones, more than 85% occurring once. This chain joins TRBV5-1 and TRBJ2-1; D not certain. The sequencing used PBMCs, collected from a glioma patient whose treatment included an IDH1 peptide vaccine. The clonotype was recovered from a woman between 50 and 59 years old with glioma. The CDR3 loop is CASSLVNNEQFF. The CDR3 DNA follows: TGCGCCAGCAGCTTGGTAAACAATGAGCAGTTCTTC.